Listed below are T cell receptor beta chains from one sample, sequenced in a study of control samples from healthy donors and cancer patients. Libraries were prepared by immunoSEQ multiplex PCR; TCRdb keeps only in-frame clonotypes and omits some of them. The table includes some 79,000 clones, over 75% detected once. The material sequenced was blood. The receptors originated from a woman aged 50 to 65 in good health. Each CDR3 is given with its conserved first and last residue. Each record gives: V gene, D gene, clone size, J gene, CDR3 protein, CDR3 DNA. A D gene is named only where the DNA matches it firmly. Clone size is shown for a subset of rows, as once, few, many or a class of expanded clone.

>TRBV27|.|once|TRBJ2-2
CASSYFLAGELFF
TGTGCCAGCAGCTACTTTTTGGCCGGGGAGCTGTTTTTT
>TRBV5-3|TRBD2|.|TRBJ2-5
CARSFPGLAGRGETQYF
TGTGCCAGAAGCTTCCCGGGACTAGCGGGACGTGGGGAGACCCAGTACTTC
>TRBV7-2|TRBD1|.|TRBJ1-4
CASSFPKDRAEKLFF
TGTGCCAGCAGCTTCCCCAAGGACAGGGCCGAAAAACTGTTTTTT
>TRBV27|TRBD2|.|TRBJ2-3
CASSVRPGTSGPSPTDTQYF
TGTGCCAGCAGTGTGAGACCCGGGACTAGCGGGCCATCCCCCACAGATACGCAGTATTTT
>TRBV6-4|.|.|TRBJ1-5
CASSDPDRSNQPQHF
TGTGCCAGCAGTGACCCGGACCGTAGCAATCAGCCCCAGCATTTT
>TRBV13|.|.|TRBJ2-1
CASSLDGTPVSYTTGNEQFF
TGTGCCAGCAGCTTAGACGGGACGCCCGTTTCATATACTACAGGCAATGAGCAGTTCTTC
>TRBV9|.|.|TRBJ2-1
CASSSFQYTEQFF
TGTGCCAGCAGCTCTTTTCAGTATACTGAGCAGTTCTTC
>TRBV5-1|TRBD1|.|TRBJ2-7
CASSFSAGGDYEQYF
TGCGCCAGCAGCTTTAGTGCAGGGGGCGACTACGAGCAGTACTTC
>TRBV28|TRBD2|.|TRBJ2-1
CASSLYAGGTYNEQFF
TGTGCCAGCAGTTTATATGCGGGAGGCACCTACAATGAGCAGTTCTTC
>TRBV7-3|TRBD2|.|TRBJ2-3
CASSLTARTSGTSTDTQYF
TGTGCCAGCAGCTTAACGGCCCGGACTAGCGGTACAAGCACAGATACGCAGTATTTT
>TRBV3-1/TRBV3-2|TRBD2|.|TRBJ2-5
CASTASGRSGSTQYF
TGTGCCAGCACGGCTAGCGGGAGAAGCGGGAGCACCCAGTACTTC
>TRBV7-3|.|.|TRBJ2-3
CASSLGSRTDTQYF
TGTGCCAGCAGCCTGGGTTCTCGGACAGATACGCAGTATTTT
>TRBV19|.|.|TRBJ1-2
CASNPGTGNYGYTF
TGTGCCAGTAATCCCGGGACGGGAAACTATGGCTACACCTTC
>TRBV28|TRBD1|.|TRBJ2-1
CASSLADRHSYNEQFF
TGTGCCAGCAGTTTAGCGGACAGGCACTCCTACAATGAGCAGTTCTTC
>TRBV24-1|.|once|TRBJ2-3
CATSDPPGDGTDTQYF
TGTGCCACCAGTGACCCCCCAGGAGACGGCACAGATACGCAGTATTTT
>TRBV6-5|.|.|TRBJ1-1
CATPNSMNTEAFF
TGTGCCACCCCTAACAGCATGAACACTGAAGCTTTCTTT
>TRBV2|.|few|TRBJ1-5
CASSEGGNRKPQHF
TGTGCCAGCAGTGAGGGCGGGAATCGGAAGCCCCAGCATTTT
>TRBV5-1|.|.|TRBJ2-5
CASSLASGEETQYF
TGCGCCAGCAGCTTGGCCTCCGGGGAAGAGACCCAGTACTTC
>TRBV19|TRBD2|.|TRBJ2-3
CASSPFRGLSGRPGDTQYF
TGTGCCAGTAGTCCCTTTCGGGGGTTGAGCGGGAGGCCCGGGGATACGCAGTATTTT
>TRBV6-6|TRBD2|.|TRBJ2-1
CASSQLHIAGGASLTYNEQFF
TGTGCCAGCAGCCAGTTGCATATAGCGGGAGGGGCCTCCTTAACCTACAATGAGCAGTTCTTC
>TRBV10-3|.|.|TRBJ1-1
CAIRPASPGIENTEAFF
TGTGCCATACGCCCAGCATCGCCGGGCATAGAAAACACTGAAGCTTTCTTT
>TRBV28|.|.|TRBJ1-6
CASSLREYNSPLHF
TGTGCCAGCAGTTTAAGAGAGTATAATTCACCCCTCCACTTT
>TRBV25-1|.|.|TRBJ1-3
CASSVNRLSGNTIYF
TGTGCCAGCAGTGTAAACAGGCTCTCTGGAAACACCATATATTTT
>TRBV30|.|.|TRBJ2-1
CAWSESADEQFF
TGTGCCTGGAGTGAGAGTGCCGATGAGCAGTTCTTC
>TRBV5-1|.|.|TRBJ2-1
CASSPETGRNEQFF
TGCGCCAGCAGCCCGGAAACAGGGAGGAATGAGCAGTTCTTC
>TRBV3-1/TRBV3-2|TRBD2|.|TRBJ2-1
CASSLSSGSNEQFF
TGTGCCAGCAGCCTTTCTAGCGGGAGTAATGAGCAGTTCTTC
>TRBV5-1|TRBD1|.|TRBJ2-5
CASSLGTGGWETQYF
TGCGCCAGCAGCTTGGGGACAGGGGGCTGGGAGACCCAGTACTTC
>TRBV18|TRBD1|.|TRBJ2-5
CASSALPGTGFGTQYF
TGTGCCAGCTCAGCACTTCCCGGGACAGGGTTCGGGACCCAGTACTTC
>TRBV6-5|TRBD2|.|TRBJ2-7
CASRPRTSGTYEQYF
TGTGCCAGCAGGCCTCGGACTAGCGGGACTTACGAGCAGTACTTC
>TRBV7-9|.|.|TRBJ1-4
CASSRGGLTREKLFF
TGTGCCAGCAGCAGGGGAGGTTTGACTCGTGAAAAACTGTTTTTT
>TRBV7-3|.|.|TRBJ2-2
CASSSTLTGELFF
TGTGCCAGCAGCTCCACCCTTACCGGGGAGCTGTTTTTT
>TRBV19|.|.|TRBJ2-4
CASSIFAPSKNIQYF
TGTGCCAGTAGTATATTCGCGCCTTCCAAAAACATTCAGTACTTC
>TRBV11-1|.|once|TRBJ1-2
CASSTQETFGYTF
TGTGCCAGCAGCACCCAGGAGACCTTTGGCTACACCTTC
>TRBV2|.|.|TRBJ1-1
CASRPTRDEGQAFF
TGTGCCAGCAGACCTACGCGAGACGAGGGGCAAGCTTTCTTT
>TRBV6-5|.|.|TRBJ1-6
CASRGRVSNSPLHF
TGTGCCAGTCGGGGCAGGGTCTCAAATTCACCCCTCCACTTT
>TRBV27|TRBD1|.|TRBJ2-7
CASSLGQGGTYEQYF
TGTGCCAGCAGTTTAGGACAGGGGGGTACCTACGAGCAGTACTTC
>TRBV20-1|.|.|TRBJ1-1
CSARENQWAFF
TGCAGTGCTAGAGAGAACCAGTGGGCTTTCTTT
>TRBV15|TRBD1|.|TRBJ1-2
CATSRGTGHYGYTF
TGTGCCACCAGCAGAGGGACAGGGCACTATGGCTACACCTTC
>TRBV7-6|TRBD2|.|TRBJ2-3
CASSLISGSIVDTQYF
TGTGCCAGCAGCTTAATTAGCGGGAGCATCGTAGATACGCAGTATTTT
>TRBV18|.|.|TRBJ2-2
CASSPPVTGELFF
TGTGCCAGCTCACCACCGGTCACCGGGGAGCTGTTTTTT
>TRBV4-1|.|.|TRBJ2-7
CASSQEVALTYEQYF
TGCGCCAGCAGCCAAGAAGTAGCGCTGACCTACGAGCAGTACTTC
>TRBV19|.|.|TRBJ2-3
CASSLRGTQYF
TGTGCCAGTAGTTTGAGGGGGACGCAGTATTTT
>TRBV28|TRBD1|.|TRBJ2-2
CASGGTGRGTGELFF
TGTGCCAGCGGAGGGACAGGGAGGGGAACCGGGGAGCTGTTTTTT